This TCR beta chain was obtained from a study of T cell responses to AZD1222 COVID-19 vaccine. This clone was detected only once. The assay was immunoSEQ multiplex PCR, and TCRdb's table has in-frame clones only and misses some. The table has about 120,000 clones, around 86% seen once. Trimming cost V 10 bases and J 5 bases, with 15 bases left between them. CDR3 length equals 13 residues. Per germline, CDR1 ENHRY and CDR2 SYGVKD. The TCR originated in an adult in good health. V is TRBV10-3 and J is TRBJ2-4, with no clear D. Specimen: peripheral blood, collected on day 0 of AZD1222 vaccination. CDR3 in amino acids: CATQFSFENIQYF. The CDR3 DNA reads TGTGCCACCCAGTTCTCCTTCGAAAACATTCAGTACTTC.